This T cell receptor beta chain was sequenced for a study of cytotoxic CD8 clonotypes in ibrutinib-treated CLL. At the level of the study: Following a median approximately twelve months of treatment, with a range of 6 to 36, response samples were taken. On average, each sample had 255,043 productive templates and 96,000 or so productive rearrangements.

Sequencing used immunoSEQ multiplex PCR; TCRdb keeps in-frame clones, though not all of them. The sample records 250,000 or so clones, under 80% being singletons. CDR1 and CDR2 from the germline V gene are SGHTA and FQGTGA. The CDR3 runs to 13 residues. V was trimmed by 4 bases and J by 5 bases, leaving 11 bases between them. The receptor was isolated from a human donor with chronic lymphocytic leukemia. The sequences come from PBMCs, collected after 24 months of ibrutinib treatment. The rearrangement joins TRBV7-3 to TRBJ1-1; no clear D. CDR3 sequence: CASSSYLRTEAFF. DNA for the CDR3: TGTGCCAGCAGCTCCTACCTTAGGACTGAAGCTTTCTTT.